This T cell receptor beta chain was captured by sequencing in a study of radiation and T cells in renal cell carcinoma. Whole-study results and caveats: Top tumor clonotypes rose in blood 2 weeks post-radiation, then contracted. No pretreatment tumor biopsies were available for baseline clonotypes.

The table came from immunoSEQ multiplex PCR; TCRdb's copy has only in-frame clones and leaves some out. In the table there are roughly 78,000 clones, around 76% of which are singletons. Per the germline V gene, CDR1 is SGHTA and CDR2 is FQGNSA. V lost 1 base and J 9 bases, leaving 13 bases between the germline ends. The CDR3 has 14 residues. The table lists this clone with a count of one. Its antigen is undetermined. Regarding time point: blood 2 weeks post-SBRT. Treatment noted: 15 Gy SBRT to primary tumor, nephrectomy 4 weeks later. Serial blood draws occurred at baseline and 2 and 4 weeks post-SBRT. This renal cell carcinoma was of the clear cell type.

The chain couples TRBV7-2 to TRBJ2-1, with D perhaps matching TRBD2 (5 bases). This specimen was blood, taken from a patient whose treatment included radiotherapy and nephrectomy. This TCR came from a man in his sixties with renal cell carcinoma. In DNA form, the CDR3 reads TGTGCCAGCAGCTTAGGGGCTAGCTCCTTTGAGCAGTTCTTC. Encoded protein: CASSLGASSFEQFF.